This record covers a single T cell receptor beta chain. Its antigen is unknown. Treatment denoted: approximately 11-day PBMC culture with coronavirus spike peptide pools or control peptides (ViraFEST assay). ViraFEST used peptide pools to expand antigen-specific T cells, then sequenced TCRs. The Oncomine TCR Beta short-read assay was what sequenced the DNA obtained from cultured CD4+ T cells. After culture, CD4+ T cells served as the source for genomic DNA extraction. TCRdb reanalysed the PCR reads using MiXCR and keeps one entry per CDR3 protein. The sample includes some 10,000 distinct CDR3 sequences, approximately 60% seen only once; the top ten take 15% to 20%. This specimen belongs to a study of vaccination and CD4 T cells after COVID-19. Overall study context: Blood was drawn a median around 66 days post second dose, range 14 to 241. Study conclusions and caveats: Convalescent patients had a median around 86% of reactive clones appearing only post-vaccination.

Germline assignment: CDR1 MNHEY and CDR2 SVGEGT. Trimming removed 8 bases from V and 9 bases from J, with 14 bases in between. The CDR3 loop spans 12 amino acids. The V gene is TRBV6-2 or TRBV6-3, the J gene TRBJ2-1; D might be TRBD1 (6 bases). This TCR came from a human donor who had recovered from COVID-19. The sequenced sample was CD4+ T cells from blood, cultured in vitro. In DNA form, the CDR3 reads TGTGCCAGCGTAGGGACAAACGTTGAGCAGTTCTTC. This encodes CASVGTNVEQFF.